Sequencing of this T cell receptor (beta chain) was carried out in a study of shared clonotypes between healthy human individuals. Study background: Per donor, CD8 memory used one plate, CD8 naive used two, CD4 memory used three and CD4 naive used three. Study outcomes and limitations: Researchers sampled blood only, noting tissue repertoires likely differ.

Unmatched junction bases numbered 6, after V lost 5 bases and J lost 3 bases. Per germline, CDR1 MNHNY and CDR2 SVGAGI (reference sequence). CDR3 length equals 14 residues. The authors split each subset's genomic DNA evenly across several immunoSEQ plates. For sorted subsets, approximately 0.2 ug DNA per replicate equaled 30,000 or so T cell genomes. TCRdb's table, derived via immunoSEQ multiplex PCR, lists solely in-frame clones and lacks some. In the table there are some 2,500,000 clones, roughly 93% of which are singletons. For this clone: What it binds is unknown.

This clonotype was sampled from a man between 18 and 35 years old in good health. Some clones in this sample may be carry-over from other donors' samples. The V and J genes are TRBV6-6 and TRBJ2-7; 8 bases agree with TRBD1. Sequencing was done on a sample of naive CD4+ T cells from PBMCs. The subset here: CD45RA+ positively selected. Here the CDR3 reads CASSHRDRYYEQYF. The DNA of the CDR3 is TGTGCCAGCAGTCACCGGGACAGGTACTACGAGCAGTACTTC.